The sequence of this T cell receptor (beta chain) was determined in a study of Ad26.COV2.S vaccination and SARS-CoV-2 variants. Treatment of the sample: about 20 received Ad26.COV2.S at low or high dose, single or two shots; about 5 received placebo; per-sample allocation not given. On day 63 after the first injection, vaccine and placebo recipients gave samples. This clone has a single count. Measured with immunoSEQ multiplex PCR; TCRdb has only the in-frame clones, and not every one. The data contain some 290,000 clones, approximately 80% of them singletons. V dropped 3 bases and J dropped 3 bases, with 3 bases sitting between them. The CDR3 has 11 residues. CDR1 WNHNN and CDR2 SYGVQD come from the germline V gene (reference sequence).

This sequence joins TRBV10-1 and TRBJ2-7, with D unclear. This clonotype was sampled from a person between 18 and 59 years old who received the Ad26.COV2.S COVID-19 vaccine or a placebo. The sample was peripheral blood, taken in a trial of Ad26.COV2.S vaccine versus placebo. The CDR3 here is CASSDGYEQYF. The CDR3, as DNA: TGCGCCAGCAGTGACGGCTACGAGCAGTACTTC.